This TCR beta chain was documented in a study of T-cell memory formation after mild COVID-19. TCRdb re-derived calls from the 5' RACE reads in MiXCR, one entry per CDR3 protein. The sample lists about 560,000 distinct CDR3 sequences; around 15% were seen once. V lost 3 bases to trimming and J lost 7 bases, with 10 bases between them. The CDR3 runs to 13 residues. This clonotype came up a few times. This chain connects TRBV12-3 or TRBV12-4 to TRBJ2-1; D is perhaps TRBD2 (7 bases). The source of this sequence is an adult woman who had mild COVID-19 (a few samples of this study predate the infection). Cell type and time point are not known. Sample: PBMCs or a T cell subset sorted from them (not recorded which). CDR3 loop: CASSFAGANEQFF. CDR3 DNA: TGTGCCAGCAGTTTTGCGGGGGCGAATGAGCAGTTCTTC.